This T cell receptor beta chain was sequenced for a study of blood T cell repertoires in COVID-19. Looking at the study overall: PBMCs, B-cell-depleted T cells, or T cells were the source of the cDNA or gDNA that made up the material.

Repertoires were generated with immunoSEQ multiplex PCR, while TCRdb's copy carries only in-frame clones and drops some. The sample has fewer than 150,000 clones, around 85% seen once. The sequence derives from a human donor in a cohort sampled during active COVID-19. Sequenced: peripheral blood.

In DNA, the CDR3 is TGTGCCAGCGCGGACCGACAGTTTAGCAATCAGCCCCAGCATTTT. As protein: CASADRQFSNQPQHF. This sequence joins TRBV6-6 and TRBJ1-5; D possibly corresponds to TRBD1 (5 bases). CDR1 MNHNY and CDR2 SVGAGI come from the germline V gene (reference sequence). The ends were cut back, 8 bases at V and 0 bases at J, with 14 bases in the middle. The CDR3 covers 15 residues.